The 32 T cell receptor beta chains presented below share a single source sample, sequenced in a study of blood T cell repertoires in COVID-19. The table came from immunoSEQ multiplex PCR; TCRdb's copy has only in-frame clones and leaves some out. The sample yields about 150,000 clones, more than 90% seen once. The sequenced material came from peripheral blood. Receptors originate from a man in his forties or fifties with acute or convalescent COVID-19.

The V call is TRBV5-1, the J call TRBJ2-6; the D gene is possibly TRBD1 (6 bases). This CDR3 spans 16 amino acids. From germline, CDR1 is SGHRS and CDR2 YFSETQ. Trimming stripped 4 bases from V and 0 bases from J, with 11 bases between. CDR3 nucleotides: TGCGCCAGCAGCAGGGACATGAGCTCTGGGGCCAACGTCCTGACTTTC. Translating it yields CASSRDMSSGANVLTF. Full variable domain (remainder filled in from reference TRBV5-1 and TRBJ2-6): KAGVTQTPRYLIKTRGQQVTLSCSPISGHRSVSWYQQTPGQGLQFLFEYFSETQRNKGNFPGRFSGRQFSNSRSEMNVSTLELGDSALYLCASSRDMSSGANVLTFGAGSRLTVL.

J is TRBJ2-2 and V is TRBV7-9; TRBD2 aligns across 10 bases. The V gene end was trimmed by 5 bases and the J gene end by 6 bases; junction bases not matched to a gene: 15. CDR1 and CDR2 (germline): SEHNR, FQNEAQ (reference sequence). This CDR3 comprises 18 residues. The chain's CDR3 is CASSPPISGGPGPGELFF. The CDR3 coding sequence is TGTGCCAGCAGCCCCCCCATTAGCGGGGGGCCTGGTCCCGGGGAGCTGTTTTTT.

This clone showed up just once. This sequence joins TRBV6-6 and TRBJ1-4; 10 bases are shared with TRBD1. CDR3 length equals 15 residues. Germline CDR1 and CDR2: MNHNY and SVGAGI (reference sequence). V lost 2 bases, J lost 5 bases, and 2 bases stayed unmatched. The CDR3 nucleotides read TGTGCCAGCAGTTACCAGGGACAGGGGAATGAAAAACTGTTTTTT. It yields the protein CASSYQGQGNEKLFF.

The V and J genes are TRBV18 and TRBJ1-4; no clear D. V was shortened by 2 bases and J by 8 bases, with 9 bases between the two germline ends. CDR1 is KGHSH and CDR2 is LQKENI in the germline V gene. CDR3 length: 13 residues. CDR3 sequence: CASSPGLKEKLFF. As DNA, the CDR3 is TGTGCCAGCTCACCAGGCCTGAAGGAAAAACTGTTTTTT.

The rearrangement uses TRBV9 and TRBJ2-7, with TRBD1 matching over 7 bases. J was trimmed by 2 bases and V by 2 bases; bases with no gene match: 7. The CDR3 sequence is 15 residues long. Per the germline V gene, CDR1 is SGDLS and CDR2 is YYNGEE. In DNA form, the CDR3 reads TGTGCCAGCAGCGTTACAGGGGCGGATGCCTACGAGCAGTACTTC. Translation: CASSVTGADAYEQYF.

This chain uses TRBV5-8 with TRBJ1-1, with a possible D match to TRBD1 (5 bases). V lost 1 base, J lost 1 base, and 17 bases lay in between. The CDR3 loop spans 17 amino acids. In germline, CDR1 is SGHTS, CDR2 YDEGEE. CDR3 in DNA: TGTGCCAGCAGCTTGACCCACCCGGAGGGGAAGAACACTGAAGCTTTCTTT. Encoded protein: CASSLTHPEGKNTEAFF.

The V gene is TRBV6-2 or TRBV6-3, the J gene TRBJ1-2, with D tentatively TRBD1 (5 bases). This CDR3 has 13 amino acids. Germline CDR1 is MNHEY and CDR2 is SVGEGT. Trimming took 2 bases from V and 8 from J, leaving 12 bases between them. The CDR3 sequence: CASSYMRGTGYTF. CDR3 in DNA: TGTGCCAGCAGTTACATGCGGGGGACCGGCTACACCTTC.

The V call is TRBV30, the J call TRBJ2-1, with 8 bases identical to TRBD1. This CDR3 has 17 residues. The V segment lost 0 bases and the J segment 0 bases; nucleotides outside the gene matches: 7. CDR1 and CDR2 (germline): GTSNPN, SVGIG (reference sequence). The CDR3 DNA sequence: TGTGCCTGGAGTGTACGCAGGGGGCTAAGCTCCTACAATGAGCAGTTCTTC. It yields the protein CAWSVRRGLSSYNEQFF.

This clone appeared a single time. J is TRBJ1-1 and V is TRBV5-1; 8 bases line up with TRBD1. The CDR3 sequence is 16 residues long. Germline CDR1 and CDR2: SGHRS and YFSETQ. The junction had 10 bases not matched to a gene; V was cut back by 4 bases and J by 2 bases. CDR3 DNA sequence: TGCGCCAGCAGCCCCGGACAGGGTTATTATAACACTGAAGCTTTCTTT. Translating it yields CASSPGQGYYNTEAFF.

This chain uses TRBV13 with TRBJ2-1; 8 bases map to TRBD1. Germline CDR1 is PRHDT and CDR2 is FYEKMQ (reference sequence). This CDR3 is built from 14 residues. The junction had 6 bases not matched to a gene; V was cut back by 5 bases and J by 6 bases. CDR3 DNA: TGTGCCAGCAGCCCCCGGACAGGGACCAATGAGCAGTTCTTC. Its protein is CASSPRTGTNEQFF.

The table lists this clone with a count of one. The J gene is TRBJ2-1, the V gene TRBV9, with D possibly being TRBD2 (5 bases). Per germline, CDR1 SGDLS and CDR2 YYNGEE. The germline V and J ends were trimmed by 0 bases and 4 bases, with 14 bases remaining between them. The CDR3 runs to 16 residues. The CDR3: CASSVGPVSGYNEQFF. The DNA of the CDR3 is TGTGCCAGCAGCGTAGGCCCAGTCTCGGGATACAATGAGCAGTTCTTC.

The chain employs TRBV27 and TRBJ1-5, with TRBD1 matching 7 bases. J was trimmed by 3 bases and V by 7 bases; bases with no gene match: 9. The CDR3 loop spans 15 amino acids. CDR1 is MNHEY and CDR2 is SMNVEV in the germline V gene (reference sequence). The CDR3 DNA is TGTGCCAGCAAGCGACAGGGATATGACAATCAGCCCCAGCATTTT. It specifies CASKRQGYDNQPQHF.

CDR3 sequence: CASSPNSDGGLYEQYV. The CDR3 nucleotides read TGTGCCAGCTCACCAAATTCAGACGGGGGACTGTACGAGCAGTACGTC. This chain uses TRBV18 with TRBJ2-7; D is possibly TRBD2 (6 bases). The V gene lost 2 bases and the J gene lost 4 bases, with 18 bases spanning the gap. The CDR3 sequence is 16 residues long. Germline CDR1 and CDR2: KGHSH and LQKENI.

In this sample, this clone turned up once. The CDR3 nucleotides are TGTGCCAGCAGTCAGGGATTAAACACTGAAGCTTTCTTT. It yields the protein CASSQGLNTEAFF. The chain uses TRBV12-3 or TRBV12-4 and TRBJ1-1, with D perhaps matching TRBD1 (5 bases). V shed 5 bases and J shed 2 bases, with 9 bases lying between them. This CDR3 region has 13 residues.

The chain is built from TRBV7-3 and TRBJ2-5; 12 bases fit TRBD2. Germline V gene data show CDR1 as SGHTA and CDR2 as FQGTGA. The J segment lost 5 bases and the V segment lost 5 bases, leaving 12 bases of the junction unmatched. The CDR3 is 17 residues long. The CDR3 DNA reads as TGTGCCAGCAGCGAAAGTGGGACTAGCGGGTCTCGGGAGACCCAGTACTTC. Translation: CASSESGTSGSRETQYF.

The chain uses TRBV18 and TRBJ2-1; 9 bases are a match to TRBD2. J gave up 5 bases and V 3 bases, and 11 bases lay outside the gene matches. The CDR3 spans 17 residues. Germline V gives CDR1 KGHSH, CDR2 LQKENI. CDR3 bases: TGTGCCAGCTCACCGAACCTTAGCGGGAGAGGGCACAATGAGCAGTTCTTC. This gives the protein CASSPNLSGRGHNEQFF. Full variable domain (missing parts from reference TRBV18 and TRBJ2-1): NAGVMQNPRHLVRRRGQEARLRCSPMKGHSHVYWYRQLPEEGLKFMVYLQKENIIDESGMPKERFSAEFPKEGPSILRIQQVVRGDSAAYFCASSPNLSGRGHNEQFFGPGTRLTVL.

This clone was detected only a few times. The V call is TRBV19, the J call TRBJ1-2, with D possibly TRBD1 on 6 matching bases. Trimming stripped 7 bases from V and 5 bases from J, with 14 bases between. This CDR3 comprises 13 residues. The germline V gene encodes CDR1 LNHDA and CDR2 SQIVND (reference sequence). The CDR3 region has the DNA TGTGCCAGTAAGGAACAGGGACGATATGGCTACACCTTC. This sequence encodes CASKEQGRYGYTF.

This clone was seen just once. For the CDR3, the DNA is TGTGCCAGCAGCTCGGGGGGTCAAGAGACCCAGTACTTC. Residues: CASSSGGQETQYF. The V call is TRBV7-6, the J call TRBJ2-5; 7 nucleotides align to TRBD2. Germline V gives CDR1 SGHVS, CDR2 FNYEAQ. Trimming at V came to 4 bases and at J to 2 bases, leaving 1 base not matched to a gene. There are 13 residues in the CDR3. The full variable domain, with the rest looked up from reference TRBV7-6 and TRBJ2-5, is GAGVSQSPRYKVTKRGQDVALRCDPISGHVSLYWYRQALGQGPEFLTYFNYEAQQDKSGLPNDRFSAERPEGSISTLTIQRTEQRDSAMYRCASSSGGQETQYFGPGTRLLVL.

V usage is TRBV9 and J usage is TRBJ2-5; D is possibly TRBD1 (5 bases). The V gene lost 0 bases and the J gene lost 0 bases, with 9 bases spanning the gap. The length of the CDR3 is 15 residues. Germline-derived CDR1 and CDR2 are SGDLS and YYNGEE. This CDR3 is CASSVAVTDQETQYF. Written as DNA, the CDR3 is TGTGCCAGCAGCGTAGCGGTGACAGACCAAGAGACCCAGTACTTC.

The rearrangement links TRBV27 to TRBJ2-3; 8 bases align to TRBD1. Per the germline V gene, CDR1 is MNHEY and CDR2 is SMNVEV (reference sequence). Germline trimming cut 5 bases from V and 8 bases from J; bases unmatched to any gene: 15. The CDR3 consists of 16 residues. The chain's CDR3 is CASSHIGQGKVATQYF. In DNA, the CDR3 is TGTGCCAGCAGTCATATAGGACAGGGTAAGGTAGCTACGCAGTATTTT.

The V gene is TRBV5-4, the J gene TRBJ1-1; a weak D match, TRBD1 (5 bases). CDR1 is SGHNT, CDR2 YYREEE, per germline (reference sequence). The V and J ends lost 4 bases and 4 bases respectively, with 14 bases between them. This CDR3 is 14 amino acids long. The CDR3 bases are TGTGCCAGCAGCCTGGGGGGGGAGAGCACTGAAGCTTTCTTT. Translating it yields CASSLGGESTEAFF.

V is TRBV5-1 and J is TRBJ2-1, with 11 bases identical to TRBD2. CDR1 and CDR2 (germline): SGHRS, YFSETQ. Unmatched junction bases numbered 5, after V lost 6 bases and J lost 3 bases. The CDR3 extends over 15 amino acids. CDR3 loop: CASKPGLAVYNEQFF. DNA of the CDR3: TGCGCCAGCAAACCGGGACTAGCGGTCTACAATGAGCAGTTCTTC.

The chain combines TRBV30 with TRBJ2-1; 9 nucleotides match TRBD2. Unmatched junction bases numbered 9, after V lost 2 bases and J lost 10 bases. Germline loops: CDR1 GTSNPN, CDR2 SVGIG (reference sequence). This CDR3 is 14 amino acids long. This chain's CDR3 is CAWSRLAVTREQFF. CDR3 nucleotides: TGTGCCTGGAGTAGACTAGCGGTTACTCGGGAGCAGTTCTTC.

This chain's CDR3 is CASSGTGLNTEAFF. CDR3 sequence (DNA): TGTGCCAGCAGCGGTACAGGGTTGAACACTGAAGCTTTCTTT. The V and J genes are TRBV9 and TRBJ1-1; possibly TRBD1 for D (6 bases). Germline V CDR1 and CDR2: SGDLS, YYNGEE. The CDR3 is made up of 14 amino acids. V lost 3 bases, J lost 0 bases, and 9 bases lay in between.

The DNA of the CDR3 is TGTGCCAGCAGCTATTGGGCAGGGCGAGCGAACACTGAAGCTTTCTTT. It is translated as CASSYWAGRANTEAFF. The chain combines TRBV13 with TRBJ1-1; TRBD1 might be the D (5 bases). From germline, CDR1 is PRHDT and CDR2 FYEKMQ (reference sequence). The CDR3 runs to 16 residues. V shed 4 bases and J shed 1 base, with 16 bases lying between them.

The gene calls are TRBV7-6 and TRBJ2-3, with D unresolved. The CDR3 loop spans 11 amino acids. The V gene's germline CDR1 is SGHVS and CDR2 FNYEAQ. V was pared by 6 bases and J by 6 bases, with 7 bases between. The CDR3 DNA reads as TGTGCCAGCAGGTCGTCTGATACGCAGTATTTT. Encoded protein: CASRSSDTQYF.

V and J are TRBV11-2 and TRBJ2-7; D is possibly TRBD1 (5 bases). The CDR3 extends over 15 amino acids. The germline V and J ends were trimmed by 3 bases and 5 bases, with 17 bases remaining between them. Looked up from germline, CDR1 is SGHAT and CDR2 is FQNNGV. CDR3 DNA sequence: TGTGCCAGCAGCTTGACGCCGTTCAGGGTCCACGAGCAGTACTTC. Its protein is CASSLTPFRVHEQYF. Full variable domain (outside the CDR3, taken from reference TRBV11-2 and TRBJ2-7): EAGVAQSPRYKIIEKRQSVAFWCNPISGHATLYWYQQILGQGPKLLIQFQNNGVVDDSQLPKDRFSAERLKGVDSTLKIQPAKLEDSAVYLCASSLTPFRVHEQYFGPGTRLTVT.

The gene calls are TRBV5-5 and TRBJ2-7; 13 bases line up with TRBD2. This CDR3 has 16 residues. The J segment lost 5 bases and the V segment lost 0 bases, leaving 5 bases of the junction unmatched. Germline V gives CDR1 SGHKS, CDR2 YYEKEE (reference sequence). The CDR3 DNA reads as TGTGCCAGCAGCTTGGGGGGACTAGCGGGATTAAACGAGCAGTACTTC. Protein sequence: CASSLGGLAGLNEQYF.

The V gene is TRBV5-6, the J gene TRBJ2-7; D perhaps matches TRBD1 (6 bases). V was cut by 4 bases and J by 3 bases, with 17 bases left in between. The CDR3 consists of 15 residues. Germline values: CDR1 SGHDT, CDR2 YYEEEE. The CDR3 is CASSPPRGFGYEQYF. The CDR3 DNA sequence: TGTGCCAGCAGCCCTCCCAGGGGATTTGGCTACGAGCAGTACTTC. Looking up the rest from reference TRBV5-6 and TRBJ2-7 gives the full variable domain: DAGVTQSPTHLIKTRGQQVTLRCSPKSGHDTVSWYQQALGQGPQFIFQYYEEEERQRGNFPDRFSGHQFPNYSSELNVNALLLGDSALYLCASSPPRGFGYEQYFGPGTRLTVT.

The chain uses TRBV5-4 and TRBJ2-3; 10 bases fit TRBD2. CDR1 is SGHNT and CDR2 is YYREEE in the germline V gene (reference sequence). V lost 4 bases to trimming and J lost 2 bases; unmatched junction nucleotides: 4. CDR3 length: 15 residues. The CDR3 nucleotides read TGTGCCAGCAGCCTTAGCGGGGGGAACACAGATACGCAGTATTTT. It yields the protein CASSLSGGNTDTQYF.

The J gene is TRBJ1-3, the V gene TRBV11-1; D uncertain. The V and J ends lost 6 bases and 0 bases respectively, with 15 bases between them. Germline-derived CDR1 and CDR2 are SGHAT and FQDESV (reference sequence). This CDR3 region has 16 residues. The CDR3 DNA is TGTGCCAGCAGACCAATTCCGCACAGCTCTGGAAACACCATATATTTT. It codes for CASRPIPHSSGNTIYF.

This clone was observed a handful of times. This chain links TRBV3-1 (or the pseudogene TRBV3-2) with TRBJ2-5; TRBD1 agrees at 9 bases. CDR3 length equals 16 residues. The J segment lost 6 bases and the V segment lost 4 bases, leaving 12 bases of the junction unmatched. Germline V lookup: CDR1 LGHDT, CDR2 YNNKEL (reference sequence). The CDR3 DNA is TGTGCCAGCAGCCGGCAGACAGGGGGTAATCTAAAGACCCAGTACTTC. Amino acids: CASSRQTGGNLKTQYF.